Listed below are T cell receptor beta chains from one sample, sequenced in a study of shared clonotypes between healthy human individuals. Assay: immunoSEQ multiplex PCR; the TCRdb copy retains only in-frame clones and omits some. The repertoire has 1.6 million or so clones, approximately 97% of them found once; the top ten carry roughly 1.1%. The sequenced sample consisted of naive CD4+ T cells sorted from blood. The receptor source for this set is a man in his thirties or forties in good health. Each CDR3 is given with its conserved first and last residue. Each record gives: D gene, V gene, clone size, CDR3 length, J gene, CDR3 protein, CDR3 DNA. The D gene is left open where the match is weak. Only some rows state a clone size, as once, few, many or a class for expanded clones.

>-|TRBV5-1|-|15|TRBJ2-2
CASSLEAGNTGELFF
TGCGCCAGCAGCTTGGAGGCAGGGAACACCGGGGAGCTGTTTTTT
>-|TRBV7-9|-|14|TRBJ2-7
CASSWPQPTGEQYF
TGTGCCAGCAGCTGGCCTCAACCGACGGGCGAGCAGTACTTC
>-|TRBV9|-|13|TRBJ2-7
CASSVGLTYEQYF
TGTGCCAGCAGCGTGGGCCTAACCTACGAGCAGTACTTC
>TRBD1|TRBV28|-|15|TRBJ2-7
CASSFKDRGRLEQYF
TGTGCCAGCAGTTTTAAGGACAGGGGGCGTCTCGAGCAGTACTTC
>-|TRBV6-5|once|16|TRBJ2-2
CASSYSGSYLTGELFF
TGTGCCAGCAGTTACTCAGGCAGCTACTTGACCGGGGAGCTGTTTTTT
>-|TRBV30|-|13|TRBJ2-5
CAWIVGHLGTQYF
TGTGCCTGGATAGTCGGACATTTGGGGACCCAGTACTTC
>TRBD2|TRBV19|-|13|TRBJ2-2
CASTSGGTGELFF
TGTGCCAGTACCAGCGGGGGCACCGGGGAGCTGTTTTTT
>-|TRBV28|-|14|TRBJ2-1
CASSSSGEVQGSFF
TGTGCCAGCAGTTCCTCAGGGGAGGTACAGGGGTCGTTCTTC
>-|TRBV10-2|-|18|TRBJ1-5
CASSDMGQPSRYNQPQHF
TGCGCCAGCAGTGATATGGGACAACCTAGTAGGTACAATCAGCCCCAGCATTTT
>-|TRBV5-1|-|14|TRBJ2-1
CASRKVRGYDEQFF
TGCGCCAGCCGGAAAGTGAGGGGGTACGATGAGCAGTTCTTC
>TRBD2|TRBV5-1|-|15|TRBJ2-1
CASSRVAGPPNEQFF
TGCGCCAGCAGCAGAGTAGCGGGTCCGCCCAATGAGCAGTTCTTC
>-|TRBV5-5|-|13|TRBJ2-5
CASSLGQQETQYF
TGTGCCAGCAGCCTCGGACAGCAAGAGACCCAGTACTTC
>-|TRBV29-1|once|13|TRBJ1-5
CSVEFGVGQPQHF
TGCAGCGTTGAATTCGGGGTTGGACAGCCCCAGCATTTT
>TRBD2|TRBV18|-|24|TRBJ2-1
CASFPLRDRRIAGLAGVSYNEQFF
TGTGCCAGCTTCCCCCTCCGGGACAGGCGGATCGCGGGACTAGCGGGAGTTTCCTACAATGAGCAGTTCTTC
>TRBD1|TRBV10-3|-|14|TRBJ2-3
CAINPGQGTDTQYF
TGTGCCATCAACCCCGGACAGGGGACAGATACGCAGTATTTT
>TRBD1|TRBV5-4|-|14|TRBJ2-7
CASRSGQGSYEQYF
TGTGCCAGCAGGTCGGGACAGGGGAGTTACGAGCAGTACTTC
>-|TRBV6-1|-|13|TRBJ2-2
CASDRGYTGELFF
TGTGCCAGTGACCGCGGTTACACCGGGGAGCTGTTTTTT
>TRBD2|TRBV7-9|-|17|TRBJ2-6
CASSKIAGGPGANVLTF
TGTGCCAGCAGCAAAATAGCGGGAGGGCCCGGGGCCAACGTCCTGACTTTC
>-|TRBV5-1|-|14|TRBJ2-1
CASSLDGAYNEQFF
TGCGCCAGCAGCTTAGACGGGGCCTACAATGAGCAGTTCTTC
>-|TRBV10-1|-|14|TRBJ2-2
CASSEGRRTGELFF
TGCGCCAGCAGTGAAGGGAGGCGGACCGGGGAGCTGTTTTTT
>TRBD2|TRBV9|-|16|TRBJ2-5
CASSVGLAGVEETQYF
TGTGCCAGCAGCGTCGGACTAGCGGGAGTGGAAGAGACCCAGTACTTC
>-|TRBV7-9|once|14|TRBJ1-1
CASSLAGTNTEAFF
TGTGCCAGCAGCTTAGCCGGGACGAACACTGAAGCTTTCTTT